The 8 T cell receptor beta chains below were found in one sample sequenced in a study of blood T cell repertoires in COVID-19. TCRdb's copy holds only in-frame clones and misses some; the assay was immunoSEQ multiplex PCR. Here the sample spans some 280,000 clones, approximately 91% being singletons. The sequenced sample consisted of peripheral blood. The receptors originated from a woman aged 35 to 49 who had recovered from COVID-19.

The V gene is TRBV5-1, the J gene TRBJ1-1; 8 bases match TRBD1. V was pared by 0 bases and J by 6 bases, with 7 bases of the junction left unmatched. Germline CDR1 is SGHRS and CDR2 is YFSETQ. The CDR3 is 15 residues long. The CDR3 DNA reads TGCGCCAGCAGCTTGGGGGCCACAGGGGGACCTGAAGCTTTCTTT. Its protein is CASSLGATGGPEAFF.

V gene TRBV18 combines with J gene TRBJ2-1; D gene ambiguous. The CDR3 covers 13 residues. Germline loops: CDR1 KGHSH, CDR2 LQKENI. The V gene lost 5 bases and the J gene lost 13 bases, with 18 bases spanning the gap. The CDR3 DNA follows: TGTGCCAGCTCAATCTATCGCGAAGCATTTCAGTTCTTC. Translating gives CASSIYREAFQFF.

J is TRBJ2-2 and V is TRBV4-2; TRBD1 agrees at 11 bases. J gave up 4 bases and V 4 bases, and 5 bases lay outside the gene matches. Germline-derived CDR1 and CDR2 are LGHNA and YNFKEQ. The CDR3 totals 16 residues. CDR3 amino acids: CASSRSGTGGTGELFF. The CDR3 DNA is TGTGCCAGCAGCCGTTCCGGGACAGGGGGCACCGGGGAGCTGTTTTTT.

In its sample, this clone was seen once. This sequence joins TRBV29-1 and TRBJ2-2; TRBD1 matches 9 bases. This CDR3 comprises 14 residues. The trim removed 1 base at V and 5 bases at J, leaving 2 bases unmatched. Germline CDR1 and CDR2: SQVTM and ANQGSEA. CDR3 coding DNA: TGCAGCGTTGAAGGGACAGGGGAAACCGGGGAGCTGTTTTTT. Its translation is CSVEGTGETGELFF.

The rearrangement links TRBV19 to TRBJ1-1; D remains unclear. This CDR3 is 15 amino acids long. V was cut by 3 bases and J by 1 base, with 12 bases left in between. Looked up from germline, CDR1 is LNHDA and CDR2 is SQIVND (reference sequence). As DNA, the CDR3 is TGTGCCAGTAGTATCGGCGGGAATCAGAACACTGAAGCTTTCTTT. Residues: CASSIGGNQNTEAFF.

The rearrangement links TRBV2 to TRBJ2-7; 9 positions agree with TRBD1. Germline V gives CDR1 SNHLY, CDR2 FYNNEI. V shed 5 bases, J shed 7 bases, and the junction held 12 bases outside the gene matches. The CDR3 has 15 residues. CDR3 loop: CASSPSGTGLWEQYF. CDR3 nucleotides: TGTGCCAGCAGTCCCTCCGGGACAGGGTTATGGGAGCAGTACTTC.

DNA for the CDR3: TGCACCAGCAGCCAAGAGACTAGCTTACGACGCACAGATACGCAGTATTTT. Encoded protein: CTSSQETSLRRTDTQYF. The chain carries TRBV1 and TRBJ2-3; the D call in the table, TRBD2, was not verified against the DNA. TRBV1 is shown as a pseudogene. This CDR3 is built from 17 residues.

The chain employs TRBV24-1 and TRBJ2-7; 10 positions agree with TRBD1. Germline trimming cut 6 bases from V and 2 bases from J; bases unmatched to any gene: 9. Germline V CDR1 and CDR2: KGHDR, SFDVKD. This CDR3 has 16 residues. Here the CDR3 DNA reads TGTGCCACCAGTCGGGACAGGGGATTTGCGGCCTACGAGCAGTACTTC. Its translation is CATSRDRGFAAYEQYF.